These 26 T cell receptor beta chains were all obtained from the same sample, sequenced in a study of vaccination and CD4 T cells after COVID-19. For these TCRs, the target antigens are not known. Stated treatment: approximately 9-day PBMC culture with coronavirus spike peptide pools or control peptides (ViraFEST assay). An Oncomine TCR Beta short-read assay was used to sequence the DNA from cultured CD4+ T cells. TCRdb reprocessed the PCR reads via MiXCR and lists one record per CDR3 protein. This table holds about 5,500 distinct CDR3 sequences, 30% found once. Sequenced material: CD4+ T cells from blood, cultured in vitro, taken after SARS-CoV-2 vaccination. The receptors were sampled from a human donor who had recovered from COVID-19.

The rearrangement joins TRBV7-8 to TRBJ2-5; 14 nucleotides agree with TRBD2. Germline CDR1 is SGHVS and CDR2 is FQNEAQ. The CDR3 is 17 residues long. With V trimmed by 0 bases and J by 5 bases, 5 bases remained unmatched. CDR3 nucleotides: TGTGCCAGCAGCTTAGCGACTAGCGGGAGGGCCCTGGAGACCCAGTACTTC. This codes for CASSLATSGRALETQYF. The full variable domain, in which reference TRBV7-8 and TRBJ2-5 provide the parts outside the CDR3, is GAGVSQSPRYKVAKRGQDVALRCDPISGHVSLFWYQQALGQGPEFLTYFQNEAQLDKSGLPSDRFFAERPEGSVSTLKIQRTQQEDSAVYLCASSLATSGRALETQYFGPGTRLLVL.

This clonotype counts as large. This chain connects TRBV19 to TRBJ2-5, with 8 bases identical to TRBD2. This CDR3 comprises 16 residues. Germline V gene lookup returns CDR1 LNHDA and CDR2 SQIVND (reference sequence). Unmatched junction bases numbered 13, after V lost 5 bases and J lost 5 bases. The CDR3 spells CASSGGLVFAGETQYF. CDR3 in DNA: TGTGCCAGTAGTGGGGGACTAGTATTCGCCGGGGAGACCCAGTACTTC.

The sample holds a few counts of this clonotype. The chain is built from TRBV7-8 and TRBJ1-2; D is perhaps TRBD1 (5 bases). CDR1 and CDR2 from the germline V gene are SGHVS and FQNEAQ. The CDR3 consists of 15 residues. V lost 5 bases and J 4 bases, leaving 17 bases between the germline ends. The CDR3 region is CASSRGRTGIYGYTF. DNA of the CDR3: TGTGCCAGCAGCCGGGGACGGACGGGAATCTATGGCTACACCTTC.

This clonotype appeared a single time. The chain employs TRBV28 and TRBJ1-3; D possibly corresponds to TRBD1 (5 bases). The CDR3 loop spans 14 amino acids. The V and J ends lost 10 bases and 0 bases respectively, with 13 bases between them. Germline V gives CDR1 MDHEN, CDR2 SYDVKM. The CDR3 coding sequence is TGTGCCACGCGGGGCGGTATCTCTGGAAACACCATATATTTT. The encoded protein is CATRGGISGNTIYF.

The chain uses TRBV19 and TRBJ1-6; D unresolved. With 6 bases removed from V and 9 bases from J, the gap between germline ends came to 18 bases. CDR1 is LNHDA, CDR2 SQIVND, per germline (reference sequence). The CDR3 contains 15 residues. The CDR3 is CASSDGQIAGSPLHF. DNA of the CDR3: TGTGCCAGTAGCGACGGTCAAATTGCGGGTTCACCCCTCCACTTT.

The V call is TRBV4-3, the J call TRBJ2-7, with 14 positions matching TRBD2. Germline V gene sequence: CDR1 LGHNA, CDR2 YSLEER. The junction had 4 bases not matched to a gene; V was cut back by 3 bases and J by 0 bases. The CDR3 covers 17 residues. The CDR3 loop is CASSQGLAGVNSYEQYF. The DNA for the CDR3 is TGCGCCAGCAGCCAGGGACTAGCGGGAGTCAACTCCTACGAGCAGTACTTC.

In the case of this clonotype: A read error may explain this, as a much larger clone is one base away. The chain uses TRBV20-1 and TRBJ2-5, with TRBD1 matching 7 bases. The CDR3 length is 14 residues. The J segment lost 4 bases and the V segment lost 1 base, leaving 6 bases of the junction unmatched. CDR1 DFQATT and CDR2 SNEGSKA come from the germline V gene (reference sequence). The CDR3 DNA sequence: TGCAGTGCTAGAGGCTGGGACAGCCGAGAGACCCAGTACTTC. Translated, it gives CSARGWDSRETQYF.

J is TRBJ2-7 and V is TRBV5-5; D may be TRBD1 or TRBD2 (5 bases each). V was trimmed by 5 bases and J by 2 bases, leaving 26 bases between them. CDR3 length: 18 residues. Germline CDR1 reads SGHKS; CDR2 reads YYEKEE (reference sequence). The CDR3 DNA reads TGTGCCAGCAGTCGGCAGGGTACGAGCGGTTACTTTGCCTACGAGCAGTACTTC. It specifies CASSRQGTSGYFAYEQYF.

This chain uses TRBV4-1 with TRBJ2-6; 9 nucleotides align to TRBD2. V was clipped by 10 bases and J by 2 bases; unmatched bases: 9. CDR1 is MGHRA, CDR2 YSYEKL, per germline. The length of the CDR3 is 16 residues. CDR3 DNA sequence: TGCGCCACCGCGCGGGGGGGTATGGCTGGGGCCAACGTCCTGACTTTC. Protein sequence: CATARGGMAGANVLTF.

J is TRBJ1-1 and V is TRBV28; D is undetermined. Germline loops: CDR1 MDHEN, CDR2 SYDVKM. V was shortened by 2 bases and J by 6 bases, with 16 bases between the two germline ends. The CDR3 runs 15 residues. CDR3 DNA: TGTGCCAGCAGTTTAGGGTGGCAGCGAACATCTGAAGCTTTCTTT. Translation: CASSLGWQRTSEAFF.

The chain is built from TRBV11-3 and TRBJ2-1, with 9 nucleotides matching TRBD2. CDR1 is SGHNT, CDR2 YENEEA, per germline. With 3 bases clipped from V and 4 bases from J, the junction kept 4 bases outside the gene matches. The CDR3 sequence is 15 residues long. This chain's CDR3 is CASSFGGGGYNEQFF. For the CDR3, the DNA is TGTGCCAGCAGCTTCGGCGGGGGGGGGTACAATGAGCAGTTCTTC.

The CDR3 DNA is TGTGCGACCCGGGGAACGAACTATGGCTACACCTTC. The encoded protein is CATRGTNYGYTF. The chain joins TRBV28 to TRBJ1-2; D ambiguous. The CDR3 spans 12 residues. The germline V gene has CDR1 MDHEN and CDR2 SYDVKM.

This chain uses TRBV19 with TRBJ2-6, with D tentatively TRBD1 (6 bases). The CDR3 runs to 16 residues. Germline loops: CDR1 LNHDA, CDR2 SQIVND (reference sequence). V was cut by 8 bases and J by 0 bases, with 14 bases left in between. This CDR3 reads CASGRGGPSGANVLTF. Here the CDR3 DNA reads TGTGCCAGTGGCCGAGGGGGACCCTCTGGGGCCAACGTCCTGACTTTC.

The rearrangement joins TRBV19 to TRBJ2-7, with 8 nucleotides matching TRBD1. Germline V gene lookup returns CDR1 LNHDA and CDR2 SQIVND (reference sequence). The CDR3 has 13 amino acids. The junction had 8 bases not matched to a gene; V was cut back by 7 bases and J by 6 bases. The chain's CDR3 is CASTRDRTSEQYF. The DNA for the CDR3 is TGTGCCAGTACCCGGGACAGGACAAGCGAGCAGTACTTC.

This clonotype is deemed medium-sized (0.01 to 0.1%). The chain couples TRBV20-1 to TRBJ1-5, with 7 bases matching TRBD1. Germline assignment: CDR1 DFQATT and CDR2 SNEGSKA (reference sequence). The CDR3 is 16 residues long. Unmatched junction bases numbered 12, after V lost 5 bases and J lost 2 bases. CDR3 sequence: CSARSGRTGGNQPQHF. DNA of the CDR3: TGCAGTGCTCGATCCGGTAGGACAGGAGGCAATCAGCCCCAGCATTTT.

This chain connects TRBV14 to TRBJ2-3; D unresolved. Trimming took off 1 base at V and 4 bases at J, with 3 bases between the two ends. Germline CDR1 SGHDN, CDR2 FVKESK. CDR3 length: 12 amino acids. This CDR3 is CASSQVADTQYF. CDR3 DNA sequence: TGTGCCAGCAGCCAAGTTGCAGATACGCAGTATTTT.

V and J are TRBV6-1 and TRBJ2-2, with D unclear. This CDR3 is 15 amino acids long. Trimming shortened V by 6 bases and J by 5 bases, and 16 bases separated the two germline ends. Germline assignment: CDR1 MNHNS and CDR2 SASEGT. The CDR3 region is CASRVGLKGTGELFF. The CDR3 nucleotides read TGTGCCAGCAGGGTCGGGCTAAAGGGTACCGGGGAGCTGTTTTTT.

The CDR3 DNA follows: TGTGCCAGCAGCCCCCGAGCGGGGGGGCTCGGAGATACGCAGTATTTT. It is translated as CASSPRAGGLGDTQYF. The chain joins TRBV7-3 to TRBJ2-3; 10 nucleotides line up with TRBD2. The junction had 10 bases not matched to a gene; V was cut back by 5 bases and J by 5 bases. The germline gives CDR1 SGHTA, CDR2 FQGTGA. The CDR3 sequence is 16 residues long.

This clonotype appeared a few times. The chain links TRBV27 to TRBJ2-7; D is perhaps TRBD1 (6 bases). Germline CDR1 and CDR2: MNHEY and SMNVEV (reference sequence). The CDR3 is 15 residues long. V dropped 8 bases and J dropped 5 bases, with 22 bases sitting between them. In DNA, the CDR3 is TGTGCCAGCGCCCCCCGTTACAGGGCGGATGACGAGCAGTACTTC. Encoded protein: CASAPRYRADDEQYF.

This clonotype is medium-sized (0.01 to 0.1%) by share. The chain employs TRBV20-1 and TRBJ2-7; 8 bases align to TRBD2. The V gene's germline CDR1 is DFQATT and CDR2 SNEGSKA (reference sequence). V shed 6 bases and J 3 bases; nucleotides not matched to a gene: 4. The CDR3 runs to 12 residues. CDR3 bases: TGCAGTGCGCGGGGGGCGCTCTACGAGCAGTACTTC. It yields the protein CSARGALYEQYF.

This clonotype is medium-sized. The V gene is TRBV20-1, the J gene TRBJ2-7; D possibly matches TRBD1 or TRBD2 (5 bases each). With 3 bases removed from V and 2 bases from J, the gap between germline ends came to 14 bases. The CDR3 extends over 14 amino acids. Germline-derived CDR1 and CDR2 are DFQATT and SNEGSKA (reference sequence). The CDR3 is CSASSYRGPYEQYF. The CDR3 region has the DNA TGCAGTGCTAGCTCCTACCGGGGCCCCTACGAGCAGTACTTC.

This clonotype was recorded a few times. The CDR3 protein is CASSINTEAFF. The CDR3 DNA reads as TGTGCCAGCAGTATAAACACTGAAGCTTTCTTT. The V and J genes are TRBV6-1 and TRBJ1-1; no reliable D call. Per germline, CDR1 MNHNS and CDR2 SASEGT. V lost 5 bases and J lost 2, with 3 bases in between. The CDR3 extends over 11 amino acids.

This clonotype was observed a few times. The genes are TRBV29-1 and TRBJ2-5; a weak D match, TRBD2 (7 bases). Trimming removed 4 bases at V and 5 bases at J, with 20 bases between. Germline V lookup: CDR1 SQVTM, CDR2 ANQGSEA. This CDR3 is built from 15 residues. Written as DNA, the CDR3 is TGCAGCGTTGGGGGGCGGGGGCCGATGTTGGAGACCCAGTACTTC. This translates into CSVGGRGPMLETQYF.

This clonotype is medium-sized within its sample. J is TRBJ2-5 and V is TRBV7-9; D is uncertain. Germline CDR1 reads SEHNR; CDR2 reads FQNEAQ (reference sequence). The V end lost 5 bases, the J end lost 4 bases, and 8 bases lay between the germline ends. The CDR3 contains 12 residues. CDR3 coding DNA: TGTGCCAGCAGCACGACACTAGAGACCCAGTACTTC. This sequence encodes CASSTTLETQYF.

The chain carries TRBV6-2 or TRBV6-3 and TRBJ1-5; weak D call: TRBD1 (5 bases). This CDR3 contains 14 residues. Trimming cost V 3 bases and J 6 bases, with 12 bases left between them. Per the germline V gene, CDR1 is MNHEY and CDR2 is SVGEGT. CDR3 amino acids: CASSYRGRGQPQHF. The CDR3 DNA reads as TGTGCCAGCAGTTATCGGGGGAGGGGTCAGCCCCAGCATTTT.

This clonotype is medium-sized. The chain joins TRBV20-1 to TRBJ2-5, with 8 positions matching TRBD1. Germline assignment: CDR1 DFQATT and CDR2 SNEGSKA (reference sequence). The CDR3 spans 15 residues. Losses at the gene ends were 0 bases for V and 5 bases for J; bases not matched to a gene: 8. The CDR3 DNA sequence: TGCAGTGCTAGAGATTTCAGGGGGCCGGGGGAGACCCAGTACTTC. Protein sequence: CSARDFRGPGETQYF.